Following are 10 T cell receptor beta chains from one sample sequenced in a study of CD8 T cells in ankylosing spondylitis. TCRdb re-analysed the 5' RACE reads in MiXCR, keeping a single row per CDR3 protein. The sample holds roughly 200,000 distinct CDR3 sequences, 13% seen once. Source material: blood, either unsorted or a sorted T cell fraction (not recorded which). These receptors were taken from a male donor with ankylosing spondylitis or in good health (not recorded which).

This clonotype showed up just a few times. The V and J genes are TRBV4-2 and TRBJ2-7, with a weak D call TRBD2 (5 bases). The CDR3 has 13 amino acids. CDR1 and CDR2 from the germline V gene are LGHNA and YNFKEQ. The germline V and J ends were trimmed by 3 bases and 5 bases, with 11 bases remaining between them. The CDR3 nucleotides read TGTGCCAGCAGCCAGTCCGGGGTCGACGAGCAGTACTTC. Its translation is CASSQSGVDEQYF.

This clonotype appeared a few times. The rearrangement joins TRBV6-4 to TRBJ2-3; D is possibly TRBD1 (5 bases). Germline CDR1 MRHNA, CDR2 SNTAGT. The CDR3 runs 15 residues. Trimming cost V 8 bases and J 0 bases, with 15 bases left between them. The CDR3 region has the DNA TGTGCCAGCGCTTCGACAGTATCTAGCACAGATACGCAGTATTTT. Translating it yields CASASTVSSTDTQYF.

V gene TRBV5-1 combines with J gene TRBJ1-2, with D possibly matching TRBD1 (5 bases). The germline V and J ends were trimmed by 4 bases and 4 bases, with 14 bases remaining between them. Looked up from germline, CDR1 is SGHRS and CDR2 is YFSETQ. The CDR3 is 14 residues long. The CDR3 sequence is CASSMGDYPYGYTF. The CDR3 region has the DNA TGCGCCAGCAGCATGGGGGACTACCCCTATGGCTACACCTTC.

This clonotype was found many times. This chain's CDR3 is CASSEAGHSGANVLTF. The CDR3 region has the DNA TGTGCCAGCAGTGAAGCGGGACACTCTGGGGCCAACGTCCTGACTTTC. The rearrangement links TRBV6-1 to TRBJ2-6; possible D gene TRBD1, 6 bases. The ends were cut back, 0 bases at V and 0 bases at J, with 6 bases in the middle. CDR3 length equals 16 residues. The V gene's germline CDR1 is MNHNS and CDR2 SASEGT.

There are a few counts of this clonotype. V usage is TRBV12-3 or TRBV12-4 and J usage is TRBJ2-1; D possibly matches TRBD1 or TRBD2 (6 bases each). Trimming removed 3 bases at V and 0 bases at J, with 12 bases between. CDR3 size: 16 residues. Here the CDR3 DNA reads TGTGCCAGCAGTTTCCGGCGGGACACCTCCTACAATGAGCAGTTCTTC. It encodes CASSFRRDTSYNEQFF.

The sample holds a few counts of this clonotype. The V gene is TRBV12-3 or TRBV12-4, the J gene TRBJ2-5; D unresolved. This CDR3 spans 14 amino acids. Trimming cost V 2 bases and J 4 bases, with 11 bases left between them. The DNA for the CDR3 is TGTGCCAGCAGTTTAAGTCCGTCACGAGAGACCCAGTACTTC. Amino acids: CASSLSPSRETQYF.

In this sample, this clonotype turned up a few times. The chain links TRBV29-1 to TRBJ2-3; no firm D call. Germline lookup yields CDR1 SQVTM and CDR2 ANQGSEA. The CDR3 totals 14 residues. Trimming shortened V by 3 bases and J by 1 base, and 11 bases separated the two germline ends. The CDR3 DNA follows: TGCAGCGTTGATAAGGGTTGGGGCACAGATACGCAGTATTTT. Its translation: CSVDKGWGTDTQYF.

The J gene is TRBJ1-5, the V gene TRBV18; D gene uncertain. The CDR3 is 15 residues long. Trimming removed 3 bases from V and 1 base from J, with 10 bases in between. Per the germline V gene, CDR1 is KGHSH and CDR2 is LQKENI. The chain's CDR3 is CASSPGNPSNQPQHF. CDR3 bases: TGTGCCAGCTCACCCGGGAATCCGAGCAATCAGCCCCAGCATTTT. The full variable domain, in which reference TRBV18 and TRBJ1-5 provide the parts outside the CDR3, is NAGVMQNPRHLVRRRGQEARLRCSPMKGHSHVYWYRQLPEEGLKFMVYLQKENIIDESGMPKERFSAEFPKEGPSILRIQQVVRGDSAAYFCASSPGNPSNQPQHFGDGTRLSIL.

The chain carries TRBV10-2 and TRBJ2-1, with 7 nucleotides matching TRBD1. Per germline, CDR1 WSHSY and CDR2 SAAADI. With 7 bases clipped from V and 1 base from J, the junction kept 4 bases outside the gene matches. The CDR3 consists of 14 residues. CDR3 nucleotides: TGCGCCAGCAACAGGGGCGCGTCCTACAATGAGCAGTTCTTC. This sequence encodes CASNRGASYNEQFF.

This clonotype was counted only a few times. The CDR3 region has the DNA TGTGCCAGCAGTTACTGGACTAGCGGAGCCTACAATGAGCAGTTCTTC. It yields the protein CASSYWTSGAYNEQFF. The chain joins TRBV6-5 to TRBJ2-1; 10 bases are shared with TRBD2. V trimming: 1 base; J trimming: 2 bases; junction bases outside the gene matches: 2. Germline CDR1 and CDR2: MNHEY and SVGAGI. The CDR3 length is 16 residues.